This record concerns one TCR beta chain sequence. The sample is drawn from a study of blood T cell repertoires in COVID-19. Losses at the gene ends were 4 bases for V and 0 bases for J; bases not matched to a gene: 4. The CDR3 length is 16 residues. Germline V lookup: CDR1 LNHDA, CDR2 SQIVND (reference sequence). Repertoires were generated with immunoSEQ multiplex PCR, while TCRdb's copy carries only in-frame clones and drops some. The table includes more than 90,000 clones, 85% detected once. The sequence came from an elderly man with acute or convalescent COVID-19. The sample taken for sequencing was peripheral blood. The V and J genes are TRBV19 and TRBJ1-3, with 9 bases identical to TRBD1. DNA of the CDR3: TGTGCCAGTAGTACGGGACAGGGATACTCTGGAAACACCATATATTTT. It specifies CASSTGQGYSGNTIYF.